This is a list of T cell receptor beta chains from one sample in a study of chemoradiotherapy in HPV16-positive cancers. The assay was immunoSEQ multiplex PCR, and TCRdb's table has in-frame clones only and misses some. The sample has 4,500 to 6,500 clones, over 60% seen once. Collection took place from a patient who underwent chemoradiotherapy. All receptors come from a human donor with HPV-associated anogenital cancer. CDR3s include the opening cysteine and the closing phenylalanine or tryptophan. Fields, in order: V gene, J gene, clone size, D gene, CDR3 protein, CDR3 DNA. The D gene is left open where the match is weak. Not every row has a clone size; where given, it reads once, few, many or a size class.

V: TRBV5-1; J: TRBJ1-6; size: .; D: TRBD1; CDR3: CASSLWTGGEALHF; DNA: TGCGCCAGCAGCTTATGGACAGGGGGCGAGGCCCTCCACTTT
V: TRBV9; J: TRBJ2-3; size: .; D: .; CDR3: CASSVVQGGTDTQYF; DNA: TGTGCCAGCAGCGTAGTACAGGGAGGTACAGATACGCAGTATTTT
V: TRBV10-3; J: TRBJ2-1; size: .; D: TRBD2; CDR3: CAIRGTSGGLWEQFF; DNA: TGTGCCATCCGGGGGACTAGCGGGGGTCTATGGGAGCAGTTCTTC
V: TRBV19; J: TRBJ1-2; size: .; D: TRBD1; CDR3: CASSSRQGADGYTF; DNA: TGTGCCAGTAGTTCAAGACAGGGGGCCGATGGCTACACCTTC
V: TRBV6-5; J: TRBJ2-1; size: .; D: .; CDR3: CASSLDSYNEQFF; DNA: TGTGCCAGCAGTCTTGACAGCTACAATGAGCAGTTCTTC
V: TRBV6-5; J: TRBJ2-1; size: .; D: .; CDR3: CASKDMKGRGNEQFF; DNA: TGTGCCAGCAAGGACATGAAGGGGCGGGGCAATGAGCAGTTCTTC
V: TRBV7-9; J: TRBJ2-3; size: .; D: TRBD2; CDR3: CASSHLAGSTDTQYF; DNA: TGTGCCAGCAGCCATCTAGCGGGTAGCACAGATACGCAGTATTTT
V: TRBV6-1; J: TRBJ2-1; size: .; D: TRBD2; CDR3: CASESGGGSYNEQFF; DNA: TGTGCCAGCGAAAGCGGGGGCGGGTCCTACAATGAGCAGTTCTTC
V: TRBV11-3; J: TRBJ2-4; size: once; D: .; CDR3: CASSPTANLAKNIQYF; DNA: TGTGCCAGCAGCCCTACAGCAAACCTAGCCAAAAACATTCAGTACTTC
V: TRBV11-2; J: TRBJ2-7; size: .; D: .; CDR3: CASSKFSYEQYF; DNA: TGTGCCAGCAGCAAGTTCTCCTACGAGCAGTACTTC
V: TRBV6-4; J: TRBJ2-6; size: .; D: TRBD1; CDR3: CASSEGQALSGANVLTF; DNA: TGTGCCAGCAGTGAGGGACAGGCTCTCTCTGGGGCCAACGTCCTGACTTTC
V: TRBV30; J: TRBJ2-6; size: .; D: .; CDR3: CAWSFQGPGANVLTF; DNA: TGTGCCTGGAGTTTCCAAGGACCTGGGGCCAACGTCCTGACTTTC
V: TRBV6-6; J: TRBJ2-7; size: .; D: .; CDR3: CASSYERLAHEQYF; DNA: TGTGCCAGCAGTTACGAGAGGCTGGCCCACGAGCAGTACTTC
V: TRBV2; J: TRBJ2-3; size: .; D: TRBD2; CDR3: CASTSGGPTIFTRGQYF; DNA: TGTGCCAGCACTAGCGGGGGCCCAACGATCTTTACTAGGGGGCAGTATTTT
V: TRBV7-8; J: TRBJ2-3; size: .; D: .; CDR3: CASSLYNTDTQYF; DNA: TGTGCCAGCAGCTTATATAACACAGATACGCAGTATTTT
V: TRBV29-1; J: TRBJ2-2; size: few; D: .; CDR3: CSAPGTTGELFF; DNA: TGCAGCGCCCCCGGGACTACCGGGGAGCTGTTTTTT
V: TRBV7-2; J: TRBJ2-7; size: .; D: .; CDR3: CASSFYSSYEQYF; DNA: TGTGCCAGCAGCTTTTACAGCTCCTACGAGCAGTACTTC
V: TRBV12-5; J: TRBJ2-7; size: .; D: .; CDR3: CASAVRQDPHPLEQYF; DNA: TGTGCTAGTGCGGTGCGGCAGGACCCTCATCCGCTAGAGCAGTACTTC
V: TRBV5-5; J: TRBJ2-7; size: .; D: .; CDR3: CASSLQGFLYEQYF; DNA: TGTGCCAGCAGCTTGCAGGGTTTCCTTTACGAGCAGTACTTC
V: TRBV6-5; J: TRBJ2-7; size: .; D: .; CDR3: CASSYRGDQTYEQYF; DNA: TGTGCCAGCAGTTACAGGGGGGACCAAACCTACGAGCAGTACTTC
V: TRBV30; J: TRBJ2-5; size: few; D: .; CDR3: CAWSVNSRETQYF; DNA: TGTGCCTGGAGTGTAAACTCGCGGGAGACCCAGTACTTC
V: TRBV5-4; J: TRBJ1-2; size: .; D: TRBD1; CDR3: CASRANDRGTPTGYTF; DNA: TGTGCCAGCCGAGCTAATGACAGGGGGACCCCTACGGGCTACACCTTC
V: TRBV5-5; J: TRBJ1-2; size: few; D: .; CDR3: CASSPAGYNYGYTF; DNA: TGTGCCAGCAGCCCGGCAGGCTATAACTATGGCTACACCTTC
V: TRBV7-8; J: TRBJ2-1; size: .; D: TRBD2; CDR3: CASSLAGGPGNEQFF; DNA: TGTGCCAGCAGCTTAGCGGGAGGGCCTGGAAATGAGCAGTTCTTC
V: TRBV5-4; J: TRBJ1-1; size: few; D: .; CDR3: CASSPGRDTEAFF; DNA: TGTGCCAGCAGTCCAGGCCGGGACACTGAAGCTTTCTTT
V: TRBV19; J: TRBJ2-1; size: .; D: .; CDR3: CASSTRGAGRNEQFF; DNA: TGTGCCAGTAGTACCCGGGGCGCCGGGCGAAATGAGCAGTTCTTC
V: TRBV18; J: TRBJ2-7; size: .; D: TRBD1; CDR3: CASSPIRTGEGEQYF; DNA: TGTGCCAGCTCCCCTATCAGGACAGGGGAAGGGGAGCAGTACTTC
V: TRBV2; J: TRBJ1-1; size: .; D: .; CDR3: CASNRGGRYTEAFF; DNA: TGTGCCAGCAATAGAGGGGGGAGGTACACTGAAGCTTTCTTT
V: TRBV28; J: TRBJ2-3; size: .; D: TRBD2; CDR3: CASTPSGTSTDTQYF; DNA: TGTGCCAGCACCCCGAGCGGGACTAGCACAGATACGCAGTATTTT
V: TRBV7-6; J: TRBJ2-2; size: .; D: TRBD1; CDR3: CASSLSRDRLNTGELFF; DNA: TGTGCCAGCAGCCTAAGCCGGGACAGACTGAACACCGGGGAGCTGTTTTTT
V: TRBV27; J: TRBJ2-7; size: .; D: .; CDR3: CASRPSGTSYEQYF; DNA: TGTGCCAGCAGGCCATCCGGGACATCTTACGAGCAGTACTTC